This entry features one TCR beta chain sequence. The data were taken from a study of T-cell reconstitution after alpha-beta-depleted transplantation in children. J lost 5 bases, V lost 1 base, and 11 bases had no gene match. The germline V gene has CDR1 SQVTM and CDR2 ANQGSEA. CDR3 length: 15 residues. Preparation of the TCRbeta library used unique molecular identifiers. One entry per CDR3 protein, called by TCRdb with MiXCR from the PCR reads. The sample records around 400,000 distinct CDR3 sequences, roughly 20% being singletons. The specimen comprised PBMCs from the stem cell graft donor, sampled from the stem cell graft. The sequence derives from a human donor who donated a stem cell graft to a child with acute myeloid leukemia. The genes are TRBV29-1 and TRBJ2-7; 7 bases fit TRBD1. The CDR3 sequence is CSVEGRDSERDEQYF. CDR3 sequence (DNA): TGCAGCGTTGAAGGCCGGGACAGCGAACGGGACGAGCAGTACTTC.